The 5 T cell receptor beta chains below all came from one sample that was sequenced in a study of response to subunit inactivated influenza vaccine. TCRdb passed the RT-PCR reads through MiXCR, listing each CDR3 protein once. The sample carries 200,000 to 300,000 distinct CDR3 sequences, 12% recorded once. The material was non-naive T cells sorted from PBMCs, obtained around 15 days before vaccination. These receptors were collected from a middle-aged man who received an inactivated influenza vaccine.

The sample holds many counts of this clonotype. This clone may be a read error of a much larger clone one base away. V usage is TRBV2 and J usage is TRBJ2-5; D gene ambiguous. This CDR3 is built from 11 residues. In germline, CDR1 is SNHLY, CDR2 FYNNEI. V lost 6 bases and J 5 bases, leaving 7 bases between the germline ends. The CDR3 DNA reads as TGTGCCAGCAGGTTGAGGGAGACCCAGTACTTC. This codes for CASRLRETQYF.

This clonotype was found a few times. CDR3 sequence reads: CASSGGGDSYNEQFF. The CDR3 DNA sequence: TGCGCCAGCTCGGGGGGCGGGGATTCCTACAATGAGCAGTTCTTC. This rearrangement joins TRBV5-1 to TRBJ2-1; perhaps TRBD2 as D (7 bases). The ends were cut back, 7 bases at V and 1 base at J, with 15 bases in the middle. The CDR3 covers 15 residues. Per germline, CDR1 SGHRS and CDR2 YFSETQ.

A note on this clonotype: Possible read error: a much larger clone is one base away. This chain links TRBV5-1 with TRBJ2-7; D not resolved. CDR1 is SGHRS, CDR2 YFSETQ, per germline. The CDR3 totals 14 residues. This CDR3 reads CDSSLVESSYEQYF. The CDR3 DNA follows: TGCGACAGCAGCTTGGTGGAAAGCTCCTACGAGCAGTACTTC.

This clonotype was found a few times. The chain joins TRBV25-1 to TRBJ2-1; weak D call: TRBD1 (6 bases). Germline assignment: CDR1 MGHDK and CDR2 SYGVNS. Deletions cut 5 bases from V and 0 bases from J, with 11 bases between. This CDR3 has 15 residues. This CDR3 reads CASSTVGASYNEQFF. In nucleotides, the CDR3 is TGTGCCAGCAGTACAGTGGGGGCCTCCTACAATGAGCAGTTCTTC.

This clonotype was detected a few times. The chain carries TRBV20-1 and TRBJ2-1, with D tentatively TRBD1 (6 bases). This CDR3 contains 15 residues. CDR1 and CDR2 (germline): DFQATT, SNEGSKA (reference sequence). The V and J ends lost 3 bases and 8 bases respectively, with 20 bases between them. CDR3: CSASVGPTGIHEQFF. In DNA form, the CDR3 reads TGCAGTGCTAGTGTAGGACCAACAGGGATCCATGAGCAGTTCTTC.